The clone carrying this T cell receptor (beta chain) was counted at least ten times. Stated time point: sample taken at primary tumor resection. Around 68 TRACERx patients with early, untreated non-small cell lung cancer donated samples. The data are from a study of spatial heterogeneity in lung cancer. Germline CDR1 reads LNHDA; CDR2 reads SQIVND (reference sequence). V was pared by 2 bases and J by 5 bases, with 7 bases of the junction left unmatched. This CDR3 contains 15 residues. TCRdb called the 5' RACE reads again in MiXCR, with one record for every CDR3 protein. The sample consists of tens of thousands of distinct CDR3 sequences, 5.8% of them appearing once.

The material sequenced was PBMCs, taken at surgery. This clonotype was sampled from a male donor with early-stage non-small cell lung cancer. The V gene is TRBV19, the J gene TRBJ1-2; TRBD1 agrees at 8 bases. DNA of the CDR3: TGTGCCAGTAGTATACCAGGGGGCGCGGGGTATGGCTACACCTTC. Translated, it gives CASSIPGGAGYGYTF.